The rows below give T cell receptor beta chains drawn from one sample of a study of T cells in Graves' hyperthyroidism and ophthalmopathy. TCRdb analysed the multiplex PCR reads with MiXCR anew, one entry per CDR3 protein. This sample carries about 680,000 distinct CDR3 sequences, about a third of them seen once, and the ten largest clones take around 30%. The specimen sequenced was blood. The receptor source for this set is a woman between 40 and 55 years old with Graves' hyperthyroidism. Each CDR3 is given without its conserved first and last residue. Each record gives: J gene, V gene, CDR3 protein.

j_call: TRBJ2-7; v_call: TRBV15; cdr3_aa: ATSGPGTGHEQY
j_call: TRBJ1-5; v_call: TRBV28; cdr3_aa: ASSLKGVNQPQH
j_call: TRBJ1-1; v_call: TRBV7-2; cdr3_aa: ASSLGWGYGTEQNTEAF
j_call: TRBJ1-1; v_call: TRBV7-9; cdr3_aa: ASTNLVGLNTEAF
j_call: TRBJ1-5; v_call: TRBV4-1; cdr3_aa: ASSQEGRLQPQH
j_call: TRBJ1-4; v_call: TRBV7-2; cdr3_aa: ASSLISGGGGSTNEKLF
j_call: TRBJ1-5; v_call: TRBV11-2; cdr3_aa: ASSTRPGGNQPQH
j_call: TRBJ1-2; v_call: TRBV13; cdr3_aa: ASSPNTWTGVDPYGYT
j_call: TRBJ2-6; v_call: TRBV9; cdr3_aa: ASSQRRGRTGANVLT
j_call: TRBJ2-5; v_call: TRBV20-1; cdr3_aa: SARGCSVVSVKETQY